The clone carrying this TCR beta chain was counted ten times or more. No antigen is known for it. The CDR3 extends over 11 amino acids. Per germline, CDR1 MDHEN and CDR2 SYDVKM. Between the trimmed V and J ends, which lost 5 bases and 10 bases, there was a span of 9 bases. Template material for amplifying TCR beta CDR3 regions consisted of RNA transcripts. HTBI primers were used for first-round RT-PCR of the TCR CDR3. TCRdb passed the multiplex PCR reads through MiXCR, listing each CDR3 protein once. The table shows about 640,000 distinct CDR3 sequences, with about a fifth occurring only once. This sample was included in a study of T cells in Graves' hyperthyroidism and ophthalmopathy. Study results and caveats: It was a median roughly 6.5 months before onset that the model predicted ophthalmopathy.

The sequenced sample was blood. The clonotype was recovered from a man aged 25 to 40 with Graves' ophthalmopathy. The genes are TRBV28 and TRBJ2-1; a weak D match, TRBD1 (5 bases). CDR3 residues: CASSRQNEQFF. As DNA, the CDR3 is TGTGCCAGCAGTCGACAGAACGAGCAGTTCTTC.